The clone carrying this T cell receptor beta chain was recorded a few times. Antigen unknown. J lost 1 base, V lost 7 bases, and 5 bases had no gene match. The germline V gene encodes CDR1 SNHLY and CDR2 FYNNEI. The CDR3 contains 16 residues. The sample originates from a study of cytomegalovirus exposure and HLA in healthy donors. Notes on the study in general: Previous analysis showed most TCR beta V segments were productive about 87% or about 30% of the time.

The PCR had 60 Vbeta and 13 Jbeta primers. The data were produced by immunoSEQ multiplex PCR, yet TCRdb's version contains in-frame clones alone and is incomplete. The sample gives around 180,000 clones, 85% of which show up once; 1% is in the top ten. The source material was PBMCs. The sequence derives from a boy aged 2 to 10 in good health and CMV-seronegative. The rearrangement joins TRBV2 to TRBJ1-5; the match to TRBD1 covers 12 bases. CDR3 sequence: CASTGQGARSNQPQHF. The CDR3 DNA reads as TGTGCCAGCACGGGACAGGGGGCGCGGAGCAATCAGCCCCAGCATTTT.